Detailed here is one T cell receptor beta chain. What this receptor recognizes is not known. No qualities accompany the bases; no much larger clone lies one base away. The data originate from a study of T cell responses to AZD1222 COVID-19 vaccine (dated by TCRdb to about 2021). As for the study more broadly: A total of more than 230 trial participants underwent TCR sequencing, of whom nearly 210 received two doses of AZD1222 and about 26 received two doses of the MenACWY control vaccine. Trial participants were enrolled by age into subgroups of 18-55, 56-69 and 70-plus years, and around 150, 28 and 57 TCR-sequenced participants, respectively, were included in these subgroups.

Including cysteine and phenylalanine, the CDR3 has 18 amino acids. Only the CDR3 region is kept as DNA, spanning 54 bases read in frame from base 1. The germline V gene supplies CDR1 SGHRS and CDR2 YFSETQ. V has 1 base trimmed and J has 5 bases trimmed; junction bases matching no gene number 10. The CDR3 regions of human TCRbeta chains were subjected to immunosequencing. Per the source publication's procedure: TCRs in the repertoires were matched against a reference library of SARS-CoV-2-specific TCRs that had been generated with the MIRA antigen-specificity platform. Breadth was defined as the fraction of unique TCRs that were SARS-CoV-2-associated. Depth was defined as the fraction of total T cells that were SARS-CoV-2-associated. Using the MIRA data, every spike-specific TCR was mapped to the spike region that the TCR reacted to and assigned to either a CD4 or a CD8 class. Log10-transformed breadth and depth values were compared by one-way ANOVA with Sidak's multiple comparisons tests. The clones in this table, taken by TCRdb from immuneACCESS, are in-frame only. Not every clone is retained; where verified, under half of the shortfall comes from an unresolved V gene, and the cause of the rest is unknown. V and J calls and clone size come straight from that table; D and trimming were deduced from the DNA. Counted in this sample were more than 85,000 clones; roughly 89% of them appeared once. The top ten clonotypes cover around 2.5% of the sample.

The sample's time point label is to be understood as: about 28 days (+/-7) after the second vaccine dose. AZD1222 recipients with second doses at about 4 weeks or about 12 weeks were pooled, because spike-specific TCR depth and breadth did not differ between schedules. Vaccinee samples came from UK trials COV001 and COV002, including a single-blind randomized controlled phase 2/3 trial of AZD1222 (ChAdOx1 nCoV-19) in healthy adults. For TCRbeta chain sequencing, PBMC samples from trial participants were taken at day 0 and at day 28 after the second dose. The paper's findings and limits, for the study overall: Participants were mostly white British, with more females than males. The authors suggested clonal diversity may have been underestimated. Only five or six AZD1222 recipients were SARS-CoV-2 seropositive at baseline, limiting conclusions about previously exposed vaccinees. Epitopes outside the regions mutated in the B.1.351 and B.1.1.7 variants were reportedly recognized by nearly half of the unique spike-specific TCRs. The 56-69-year group was small, and its depth increase did not reach significance, likely because of low power. The vaccine-associated CD4 TCRs covered the entire spike protein, and the dominant responses fell in regions 160-218 and 743-854. A significant rise in spike-specific TCR breadth and depth was observed after two AZD1222 doses relative to day 0 and relative to MenACWY recipients. Because no day 14 peak-response samples were available, repertoires were characterized only after the peak T cell response.

The V and J segments used are TRBV5-1 and TRBJ2-5; 14 of the junction bases match TRBD2. Sequences were derived from peripheral blood, sampled 28 days after the second AZD1222 dose. This sequence originates from an adult who received the AZD1222 COVID-19 vaccine. The CDR3: CASSLQPTSGGAEETQYF. The sequenced DNA is TGCGCCAGCAGCTTGCAACCGACTAGCGGGGGGGCGGAGGAGACCCAGTACTTC.